This is a list of T cell receptor beta chains from one sample in a study of cytomegalovirus exposure and HLA in healthy donors. Repertoires were generated with immunoSEQ multiplex PCR, while TCRdb's copy carries only in-frame clones and drops some. The data hold tens of thousands of clones, with 79% observed a single time. Sequenced sample: PBMCs. The receptors derive from a man aged 25 to 40 in good health and CMV-seronegative. Both conserved end residues are trimmed from each CDR3. The D gene is left open where the match is weak. Part of the rows lack a size; the others show once, few, many or a class for expanded clones.

.,.,17,TRBJ1-1,TRBV18,ASSRNTGFLTSKNTEAF
TRBD1,.,10,TRBJ2-7,TRBV29-1,SVRGQASEQY
TRBD2,.,11,TRBJ2-1,TRBV19,ASRTSGGNEQF
.,.,11,TRBJ2-1,TRBV15,ATSRDRAAEQF
TRBD2,.,12,TRBJ2-5,TRBV5-1,ASSLLAGSETQY
.,.,15,TRBJ1-5,TRBV28,ASTSTWGTGSNQPQH
TRBD1,.,13,TRBJ1-1,TRBV19,ASSIGQGVVTEAF
TRBD1,.,12,TRBJ1-6,TRBV30,AWSYQGANSPLH
TRBD1,.,16,TRBJ1-6,TRBV5-6,ASSFWGPGQVHNSPLH
TRBD1,.,13,TRBJ2-5,TRBV7-6,ASSTGQGLQETQY
.,.,12,TRBJ1-5,TRBV6-1,ASSEQGTNQPQH
.,.,12,TRBJ1-1,TRBV19,ASSKTGLDTEAF
.,once,14,TRBJ1-4,TRBV7-2,ASSVYGGATNEKLF
TRBD1,.,13,TRBJ1-5,TRBV4-1,ASSQVMTGNQPQH
.,.,13,TRBJ2-7,TRBV7-9,ASSGDGGSSYEQY
.,.,9,TRBJ1-5,TRBV6-1,ASGENQPQH
.,once,11,TRBJ1-5,TRBV30,AWSVGHDQPQH
.,few,14,TRBJ2-6,TRBV15,ATSTQTGSGANVLT
.,.,12,TRBJ2-3,TRBV29-1,SVGQVLSTDTQY
TRBD1,.,13,TRBJ1-2,TRBV27,ASSPQGAQGYGYT
.,.,13,TRBJ1-2,TRBV19,ASSIDPGELGGYT
TRBD2,few,14,TRBJ2-7,TRBV7-9,ASSFLLAGDSYEQY
TRBD1,.,14,TRBJ1-2,TRBV6-5,ASSYLGDRERYGYT
TRBD1,.,13,.,TRBV6-1,ASSEEGQGNNEQY
TRBD1,.,15,TRBJ2-3,TRBV9,ASSPRTGGVGTDTQY
.,.,11,TRBJ1-4,TRBV4-2,ASSPFEGEKLF
TRBD1,few,16,TRBJ2-6,TRBV5-4,ASSTPGQGISGANVLT
.,.,13,TRBJ2-6,TRBV18,ASSPSGAGANVLT
.,.,10,TRBJ2-5,TRBV11-2,ASSSEVETQY
TRBD1,.,12,TRBJ1-2,TRBV19,ASSAGTGSSGYT
TRBD1,.,12,TRBJ1-1,TRBV7-3,ASSLLQGASEAF
.,.,13,TRBJ2-2,TRBV11-3,ASRFSLWYAGELF
.,.,11,TRBJ1-2,TRBV29-1,SVGTAEGYGYT
.,.,13,TRBJ1-2,TRBV6-1,ASSEALSRGNGYT
TRBD1,once,16,TRBJ2-4,TRBV7-8,ASSLWDRMSSAKNIQY
TRBD1,.,12,TRBJ1-1,TRBV5-1,ASSPDTGGTEAF
TRBD1,once,12,TRBJ2-3,TRBV5-1,ASSPGQATDTQY
.,.,13,TRBJ2-7,TRBV5-8,ASRFPTTSRGEQY
.,.,9,TRBJ2-5,TRBV18,ASSPKETQY
.,.,12,TRBJ2-7,TRBV14,ASSQTYRGYEQY
TRBD1,.,14,TRBJ1-3,TRBV15,ATSNPRGRIGNTIY
.,.,11,TRBJ2-5,TRBV4-1,ASSQGQQETQY
TRBD2,few,14,TRBJ2-3,TRBV27,ASSFRGGGALDTQY
TRBD1,.,11,TRBJ1-2,TRBV9,ASRGTGNYGYT
TRBD1,.,12,TRBJ1-2,TRBV9,ASSATGQVYGYT
.,once,15,TRBJ1-5,TRBV19,ATLGTEGFPGNQPQH
TRBD1,.,12,TRBJ2-2,TRBV18,ASSPTGETGELF